This T cell receptor beta chain was sequenced for a study of early T cells in non-severe SARS-CoV-2 infection. Overall study context: Investigators sequenced bulk RNA drawn from unsorted whole blood, and chains remained unpaired.

This clonotype has only a few counts. Antigen unknown. Points from the study as a whole: Private and CD4 specificities were missed by VDJdb matching, skewed to anti-spike CD8.

Unique molecular identifiers tagged individual cDNA molecules. TCRdb reprocessed the 5' RACE reads via MiXCR and lists one record per CDR3 protein. The sample includes 85,000 to 100,000 distinct CDR3 sequences, 9.5% to 12% of them seen just once. V shed 4 bases and J shed 8 bases, with 20 bases lying between them. Germline CDR1 is LGHDT and CDR2 is YNNKEL (reference sequence). The CDR3 contains 15 residues. Source: whole blood, taken at baseline. The chain carries TRBV3-1 and TRBJ1-2; D ambiguous. The TCR comes from an adult who was a healthcare worker with PCR-confirmed SARS-CoV-2 infection or an uninfected control (not recorded which). CDR3 sequence reads: CASSPTLGGRSGYTF. CDR3 bases: TGTGCCAGCAGCCCCACCCTAGGAGGCCGTAGCGGCTACACCTTC.